This T cell receptor beta chain was identified during a study of blood T cells in healthy people across ages. This clonotype was seen only a few times. Its cognate antigen is unknown. Sample-barcoded 5' priming and a J-beta primer mix drove a second PCR of roughly 6 to 12 cycles. A 12-random-nucleotide template-switch adaptor tagged each cDNA molecule. Each CDR3 protein gets one entry after TCRdb re-called the 5' RACE reads with MiXCR. The data show fewer than 1,000,000 distinct CDR3 sequences, about 47% seen once. With V trimmed by 1 base and J by 2 bases, 7 bases remained unmatched. This CDR3 comprises 17 residues. Germline V lookup: CDR1 KGHSH, CDR2 LQKENI. General study results and limits: Both higher diversity and more naive CD4+ cells marked long-lived donors when set against aged donors.

This sequence originates from an elderly man in good health. The sample consisted of blood. V gene TRBV18 combines with J gene TRBJ2-3, with 9 bases matching TRBD2. The CDR3 reads CASSPLRLAETTDTQYF. CDR3 in DNA: TGTGCCAGCTCACCACTAAGACTAGCGGAGACCACAGATACGCAGTATTTT.